These 15 T cell receptor beta chains were sequenced from one sample in a study of T-cell reconstitution after alpha-beta-depleted transplantation in children. Unique molecular identifiers were used to barcode this TCRbeta library. A single record per CDR3 protein comes from TCRdb applying MiXCR to the PCR reads. The data show approximately 240,000 distinct CDR3 sequences, about 9.2% seen once. This specimen was PBMCs from the stem cell graft donor, taken from the stem cell graft. Receptors originate from a human donor who donated a stem cell graft to a child with acute lymphoblastic leukemia.

This chain uses TRBV5-1 with TRBJ2-7; D is uncertain. The CDR3 is 16 residues long. Germline lookup yields CDR1 SGHRS and CDR2 YFSETQ. V was pared by 4 bases and J by 3 bases, with 20 bases between. CDR3 in amino acids: CASSPRARSRLYEQYF. The CDR3 DNA reads as TGCGCCAGCAGCCCCCGGGCCAGATCCAGACTCTACGAGCAGTACTTC.

This clonotype was found a few times. The chain uses TRBV10-3 and TRBJ2-6; 10 nucleotides agree with TRBD1. Germline CDR1 is ENHRY and CDR2 is SYGVKD. Germline trimming cut 2 bases from V and 4 bases from J; bases unmatched to any gene: 8. There are 18 residues in the CDR3. The CDR3 DNA sequence: TGTGCCATCAGTGAGAGGGGACAGGGGAACAGGGGGGCCAACGTCCTGACTTTC. Translating gives CAISERGQGNRGANVLTF.

The sample holds many counts of this clonotype. V usage is TRBV7-2 and J usage is TRBJ2-1; possibly TRBD2 for D (5 bases). The V and J ends lost 5 bases and 3 bases respectively, with 14 bases between them. Per the germline V gene, CDR1 is SGHTA and CDR2 is FQGNSA. This CDR3 comprises 15 residues. The CDR3 is CASSLAPAGYNEQFF. The CDR3 bases are TGTGCCAGCAGCCTGGCCCCGGCGGGCTACAATGAGCAGTTCTTC.

This chain joins TRBV3-1 and TRBJ2-1; TRBD2 agrees at 10 bases. The CDR3 contains 14 residues. CDR1 is LGHDT and CDR2 is YNNKEL in the germline V gene (reference sequence). Unmatched junction bases numbered 13, after V lost 10 bases and J lost 10 bases. As DNA, the CDR3 is TGTGCCACCTGCCAGGCTAGCGGGGGCGCCGAGCAGTTCTTC. Translation: CATCQASGGAEQFF.

This clonotype occurred a few times. V usage is TRBV20-1 and J usage is TRBJ1-6, with D uncertain. Germline V gene lookup returns CDR1 DFQATT and CDR2 SNEGSKA (reference sequence). This CDR3 is built from 15 residues. Trimming left V 7 bases short and J 0 bases short, with 13 bases between. CDR3 in DNA: TGCAGTGTCCCGGACCAATCCTCCTATAATTCACCCCTCCACTTT. Its protein product is CSVPDQSSYNSPLHF.

This clonotype has ten or more counts. This sequence joins TRBV9 and TRBJ2-1, with TRBD2 matching over 9 bases. There are 18 residues in the CDR3. The junction had 15 bases not matched to a gene; V was cut back by 4 bases and J by 4 bases. Germline V lookup: CDR1 SGDLS, CDR2 YYNGEE. The CDR3 DNA is TGTGCCAGCAGCTTACGGACTAGCGCCTTCCACCCTTACAATGAGCAGTTCTTC. This gives the protein CASSLRTSAFHPYNEQFF.

The chain links TRBV5-5 to TRBJ1-6; D unresolved. The V gene lost 1 base and the J gene lost 7 bases, with 12 bases spanning the gap. The CDR3 has 15 amino acids. CDR1 SGHKS and CDR2 YYEKEE come from the germline V gene (reference sequence). The chain's CDR3 is CASSLSVLPNSPLHF. CDR3 nucleotide sequence: TGTGCCAGCAGCTTGTCAGTGCTCCCCAATTCACCCCTCCACTTT.

This clonotype was recorded many times. This sequence joins TRBV10-1 and TRBJ2-2; unclear D gene. The CDR3 loop spans 13 amino acids. V lost 7 bases to trimming and J lost 6 bases, with 12 bases between them. Per the germline V gene, CDR1 is WNHNN and CDR2 is SYGVQD (reference sequence). CDR3 sequence reads: CASKEGSAGELFF. DNA of the CDR3: TGCGCCAGCAAAGAAGGGTCCGCCGGGGAGCTGTTTTTT.

A few counts support this clonotype. The rearrangement links TRBV20-1 to TRBJ1-2; weak D call: TRBD1 (5 bases). The CDR3 is 15 residues long. Trimming cost V 3 bases and J 6 bases, with 20 bases left between them. Germline CDR1 DFQATT, CDR2 SNEGSKA (reference sequence). The CDR3 region is CSASIRQTKRDGYTF. The CDR3, as DNA: TGCAGTGCTAGCATCAGACAGACGAAAAGGGATGGCTACACCTTC.

In its sample, this clonotype was seen a few times. The J gene is TRBJ1-2, the V gene TRBV10-3; no definite D call. This CDR3 contains 15 residues. Trimming pared 2 bases from V and 5 bases from J, leaving 15 bases between. Germline V gene sequence: CDR1 ENHRY, CDR2 SYGVKD. CDR3 in DNA: TGTGCCATCAGTGAGCGTGAGGATTCGAGGTATGGCTACACCTTC. The encoded protein is CAISEREDSRYGYTF.

The table lists this clonotype with a few counts. The CDR3 spells CASSLYEGAIGEKLFF. The DNA of the CDR3 is TGTGCCAGCAGCTTATATGAGGGGGCCATTGGTGAAAAACTGTTTTTT. The rearrangement joins TRBV7-2 to TRBJ1-4; 7 nucleotides agree with TRBD1. There are 16 residues in the CDR3. J lost 7 bases, V lost 2 bases, and 10 bases had no gene match. Germline lookup yields CDR1 SGHTA and CDR2 FQGNSA.

This clonotype was counted ten times or more. The chain is built from TRBV10-3 and TRBJ2-2; 10 positions agree with TRBD1. Germline-derived CDR1 and CDR2 are ENHRY and SYGVKD. The J segment lost 7 bases and the V segment lost 8 bases, leaving 10 bases of the junction unmatched. The CDR3 is made up of 15 amino acids. The CDR3 spells CAIPAGTGEIGELFF. DNA for the CDR3: TGTGCCATCCCGGCCGGGACAGGGGAAATCGGGGAGCTGTTTTTT.

This clonotype was counted at least ten times. The rearrangement uses TRBV7-2 and TRBJ1-4, with D unresolved. Trimming stripped 0 bases from V and 2 bases from J, with 7 bases between. The germline CDR1 and CDR2 sequences are SGHTA and FQGNSA. The CDR3 is 15 residues long. The DNA of the CDR3 is TGTGCCAGCAGCTTAGCGAGTAGGACTAATGAAAAACTGTTTTTT. Protein sequence: CASSLASRTNEKLFF.

This clonotype has at least ten counts. The rearrangement uses TRBV19 and TRBJ2-3; tentative D call: TRBD2 (5 bases). Trimming removed 4 bases at V and 2 bases at J, with 13 bases between. This CDR3 has 15 amino acids. Germline CDR1 reads LNHDA; CDR2 reads SQIVND (reference sequence). The CDR3 loop is CASSTRLSFTDTQYF. CDR3 coding DNA: TGTGCCAGTAGTACCCGACTAAGCTTCACAGATACGCAGTATTTT.

Ten or more counts support this clonotype. V gene TRBV29-1 combines with J gene TRBJ2-1, with 7 bases lining up with TRBD2. The CDR3 runs to 14 residues. The germline V gene has CDR1 SQVTM and CDR2 ANQGSEA. V lost 2 bases to trimming and J lost 6 bases; unmatched junction nucleotides: 7. The CDR3 spells CSVEPSGKVNEQFF. Here the CDR3 DNA reads TGCAGCGTTGAACCTAGCGGAAAAGTCAATGAGCAGTTCTTC.